These 3 T cell receptor beta chains were all obtained from the same sample, sequenced in a study of shared clonotypes between healthy human individuals. Only in-frame clones appear in the TCRdb table, and some are missing; sequencing was by immunoSEQ multiplex PCR. The data show approximately 1.1 million clones, with more than 75% seen just once and roughly 0.56% held by the top ten. The sample consisted of memory CD4+ T cells from PBMCs. As to subset: CD45RA-negative fraction. These receptors were collected from a man in his late teens or twenties in good health. Some clones in this sample may be carry-over from other donors' samples.

The chain has TRBV28 and TRBJ1-2, with TRBD1 as a possible D gene (6 bases). With 3 bases removed from V and 4 bases from J, the gap between germline ends came to 18 bases. The germline V gene encodes CDR1 MDHEN and CDR2 SYDVKM. The CDR3 totals 16 residues. The DNA for the CDR3 is TGTGCCAGCAGTTTGAGCGGGGGCGGGGTTGGCTATGGCTACACCTTC. Amino acid sequence: CASSLSGGGVGYGYTF.

A note on this clone: The same CDR3 also results from other DNA sequences found in this sample. The V call is TRBV6-6, the J call TRBJ2-4, with TRBD2 as a possible D gene (6 bases). Germline CDR1 is MNHNY and CDR2 is SVGAGI (reference sequence). The V and J ends lost 6 bases and 6 bases respectively, with 9 bases between them. This CDR3 comprises 12 residues. CDR3 protein: CASSPGGNIQYF. The CDR3 coding sequence is TGTGCCAGCAGCCCCGGGGGAAACATTCAGTACTTC.

V is TRBV6-6 and J is TRBJ1-1; D unresolved. From germline, CDR1 is MNHNY and CDR2 SVGAGI (reference sequence). V was trimmed by 4 bases and J by 5 bases, leaving 11 bases between them. The CDR3 length is 13 residues. The CDR3 DNA follows: TGTGCCAGCAGTTCCCCCACAAGGACTGAAGCTTTCTTT. Amino acid sequence: CASSSPTRTEAFF.